These T cell receptor beta chains were read from a single sample in a study of blood T cell repertoires in COVID-19. Here immunoSEQ multiplex PCR was the method, and the copy in TCRdb shows in-frame clones only, minus some. The data contain under 85,000 clones, approximately 86% of them seen just once; the ten biggest clones take up 16%. Sequencing used peripheral blood. Source of these receptors: a man between 35 and 55 years old with COVID-19, enrolled during active disease. The CDR3 runs from the conserved cysteine through the conserved F or W. A D gene is named only where the DNA matches it firmly. Rows may omit the clone size; those that give it use once, few, many or a size class.

V gene	D gene	clone size	J gene	CDR3 DNA	CDR3 protein
TRBV5-1	TRBD1	NA	TRBJ1-4	TGCGCCAGCAGCTCAGGGGGTAGTGAAAAACTGTTTTTT	CASSSGGSEKLFF
TRBV5-1	TRBD1	NA	TRBJ2-7	TGCGCCAGCAGCTCCAGGGACAGTGCCTACGAGCAGTACTTC	CASSSRDSAYEQYF
TRBV28	NA	NA	TRBJ2-7	TGTGCCAGCGGACCAATCGGACAGTACGAGCAGTACTTC	CASGPIGQYEQYF
TRBV4-1	NA	NA	TRBJ1-5	TGCGCCAGCAGCCAAGAGGGGGCGCAGCCCCAGCATTTT	CASSQEGAQPQHF
TRBV28	NA	NA	TRBJ1-1	TGTGCCAGCAGTTTGGTTCTTAGGGGTGAAGCTTTCTTT	CASSLVLRGEAFF
TRBV2	NA	NA	TRBJ1-5	TGTGCCAGCAGTGACCAGGACATGACATCCTCTTATCAGCCCCAGCATTTT	CASSDQDMTSSYQPQHF
TRBV7-2	TRBD2	NA	TRBJ2-7	TGTGCCAGCAGCTTAGATAGCGGGGGAAGTTACGAGCAGTACTTC	CASSLDSGGSYEQYF
TRBV11-2	NA	NA	TRBJ1-3	TGTGCCAGCAGCTTACCCCCGCAAAATCAGGCCATATATTTT	CASSLPPQNQAIYF
TRBV6-5	NA	NA	TRBJ1-6	TGTGCCAGCACCGCGAACAGGGATTCACCCCTCCACTTT	CASTANRDSPLHF
TRBV7-9	TRBD2	NA	TRBJ2-7	TGTGCCAGCAGCTTACCTAGCGGGGAAATCTCCTACGAGCAGTACTTC	CASSLPSGEISYEQYF
TRBV18	NA	NA	TRBJ2-7	TGTGCCAGCTCAGACCAGGGCGAGCAGTACTTC	CASSDQGEQYF
TRBV6-6	TRBD1	NA	TRBJ1-2	TGTGCCAGTGCTCCGGGACAGGGTGGTGGCTACACCTTC	CASAPGQGGGYTF
TRBV5-1	NA	once	TRBJ2-3	TGCGCCAGCCGTCCGACTAGGGTGGTCCGACCAGATACGCAGTATTTT	CASRPTRVVRPDTQYF
TRBV7-3	NA	NA	TRBJ2-6	TGTGCCAGCAGCTTAAGCATTGGAGGGGGCCTTGGTGGGGCCAACGTCCTGACTTTC	CASSLSIGGGLGGANVLTF
TRBV4-1	NA	few	TRBJ1-5	TGCGCCAGCAGCCAAGAAGCGGGCGGTCAGCCCCAGCATTTT	CASSQEAGGQPQHF
TRBV18	NA	NA	TRBJ2-1	TGTGCCAGCTCACCAATTACAGAAGACAATGAGCAGTTCTTC	CASSPITEDNEQFF
TRBV9	TRBD1	NA	TRBJ2-3	TGTGCCAGCAACAGGGGGACAGACACAGATACGCAGTATTTT	CASNRGTDTDTQYF
TRBV7-9	NA	NA	TRBJ2-2	TGTGCCAGCAACCTTGAGGCCGGGGAGCTGTTTTTT	CASNLEAGELFF
TRBV12-5	TRBD2	NA	TRBJ2-3	TGTGCTAGTGGTCCTGGACTAGCGGGGGACACAGATACGCAGTATTTT	CASGPGLAGDTDTQYF
TRBV5-1	TRBD1	NA	TRBJ2-3	TGCGCCAGCAGCACAGGACAGGAGGCGGCAGATACGCAGTATTTT	CASSTGQEAADTQYF
TRBV2	NA	NA	TRBJ2-4	TGTGCCACCGGACCCTTGAAGGGGAACATTCAGTACTTC	CATGPLKGNIQYF
TRBV27	NA	NA	TRBJ2-3	TGTGCCAGCAGTTTTGCGGGTGAAAACACAGATACGCAGTATTTT	CASSFAGENTDTQYF
TRBV19	TRBD2	NA	TRBJ2-5	TGTGCCAGTAGTATGACTAGCGGGGAAGAGACCCAGTACTTC	CASSMTSGEETQYF
TRBV5-1	TRBD2	NA	TRBJ2-2	TGCGCCAGCAGCTCGACTACTAGCGGGACGAACACCGGGGAGCTGTTTTTT	CASSSTTSGTNTGELFF
TRBV30	NA	few	TRBJ1-5	TGTGCCTGGAGTCCGGGTACTGGGCAGCCCCAGCATTTT	CAWSPGTGQPQHF
TRBV28	TRBD1	once	TRBJ2-7	TGTGCCAGCAGTCTCCCCGGGACAGGGTTTCACGAGCAGTACTTC	CASSLPGTGFHEQYF
TRBV19	NA	NA	TRBJ1-1	TGTGCCAGTAGTATAACTGCGCCTTCGAACACTGAAGCTTTCTTT	CASSITAPSNTEAFF
TRBV4-1	NA	NA	TRBJ2-2	TGCGCCAGCAGCCAAGCCCCCGGGAGGGGGCACGGGGAGCTGTTTTTT	CASSQAPGRGHGELFF
TRBV5-1	NA	NA	TRBJ1-3	TGCGCCAGCAGCTTGGATCGGGGGGAGAGCTCTGGAAACACCATATATTTT	CASSLDRGESSGNTIYF
TRBV21-1	NA	NA	TRBJ1-1	TGTGCCAGCAGCAAATCTGGGGGGGCAGGGGATTTGGCTTTCTTT	CASSKSGGAGDLAFF
TRBV3-1/TRBV3-2	NA	NA	TRBJ2-2	TGTGCCAGCAGCCAAGACCACAGGAAGGGGGTCACCGGGGAGCTGTTTTTT	CASSQDHRKGVTGELFF
TRBV3-1/TRBV3-2	NA	NA	TRBJ1-4	TGTGCCAGCAGCCAAGAAGGGGCAAGAGAACTGTTTTTT	CASSQEGARELFF
TRBV2	NA	NA	TRBJ1-2	TGTGCCAGCAGGACCTCAGGGGAAGGCTACACCTTC	CASRTSGEGYTF